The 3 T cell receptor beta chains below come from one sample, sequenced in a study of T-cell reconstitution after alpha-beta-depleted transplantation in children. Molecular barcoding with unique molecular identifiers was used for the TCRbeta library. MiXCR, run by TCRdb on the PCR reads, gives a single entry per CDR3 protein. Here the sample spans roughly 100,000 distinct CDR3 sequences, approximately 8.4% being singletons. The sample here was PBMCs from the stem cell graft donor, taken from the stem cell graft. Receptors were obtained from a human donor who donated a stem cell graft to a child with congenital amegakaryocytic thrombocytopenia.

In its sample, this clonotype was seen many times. CDR3 in amino acids: CASSQGTVNSPLHF. For the CDR3, the DNA is TGTGCCAGCAGCCAAGGGACAGTTAATTCACCCCTCCACTTT. The rearrangement uses TRBV3-1 and TRBJ1-6, with D perhaps matching TRBD1 (6 bases). V lost 1 base and J lost 6, with 7 bases in between. This CDR3 has 14 residues. Germline-derived CDR1 and CDR2 are LGHDT and YNNKEL (reference sequence).

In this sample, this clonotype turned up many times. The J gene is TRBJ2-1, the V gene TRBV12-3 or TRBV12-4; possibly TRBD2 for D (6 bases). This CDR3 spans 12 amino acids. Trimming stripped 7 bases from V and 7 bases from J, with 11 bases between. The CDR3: CASTRGVNEQFF. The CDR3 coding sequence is TGTGCCAGCACCCGCGGGGTTAATGAGCAGTTCTTC.

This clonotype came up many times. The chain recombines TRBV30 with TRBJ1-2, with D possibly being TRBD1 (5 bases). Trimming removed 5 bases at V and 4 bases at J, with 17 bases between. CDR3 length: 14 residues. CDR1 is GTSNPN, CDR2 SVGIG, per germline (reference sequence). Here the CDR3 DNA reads TGTGCCTGGGGCGCCGGGACGGCCTCCTATGGCTACACCTTC. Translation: CAWGAGTASYGYTF.